The 26 T cell receptor beta chains below all came from one sample that was sequenced in a study of shared clonotypes between healthy human individuals. Assay used: immunoSEQ multiplex PCR; TCRdb lists only in-frame clones, some missing. The sample lists over a million clones; more than 75% were seen once. Specimen: memory CD4+ T cells from PBMCs. Regarding subset: CD45RA-negative fraction. All receptors come from a man aged 18 to 35 in good health. Some clones in this sample may be carry-over from other donors' samples.

Note on this clone: Other DNA sequences of this sample code for an identical CDR3. This rearrangement joins TRBV4-1 to TRBJ2-5; 7 positions agree with TRBD2. CDR1 is MGHRA, CDR2 YSYEKL, per germline. The CDR3 has 14 residues. Trimming at V came to 3 bases and at J to 2 bases, leaving 3 bases not matched to a gene. The CDR3 protein is CASSQGGLQETQYF. CDR3 sequence (DNA): TGCGCCAGCAGCCAGGGAGGGTTACAAGAGACCCAGTACTTC.

CDR3: CASSDLSETQYF. Here the CDR3 DNA reads TGTGCCAGCAGTGACCTCTCAGAGACCCAGTACTTC. V usage is TRBV16 and J usage is TRBJ2-5; D is undetermined. Germline V lookup: CDR1 KGHSY, CDR2 FQNENV. This CDR3 region has 12 residues. The V end lost 6 bases, the J end lost 4 bases, and 9 bases lay between the germline ends.

V usage is TRBV7-9 and J usage is TRBJ2-4; D gene ambiguous. The germline V and J ends were trimmed by 5 bases and 0 bases, with 8 bases remaining between them. The CDR3 sequence is 14 residues long. Germline CDR1 SEHNR, CDR2 FQNEAQ (reference sequence). CDR3 loop: CASSQAGAKNIQYF. CDR3 DNA sequence: TGTGCCAGCAGCCAGGCAGGAGCCAAAAACATTCAGTACTTC. Drawing the rest from reference TRBV7-9 and TRBJ2-4, the complete variable domain is DTGVSQNPRHKITKRGQNVTFRCDPISEHNRLYWYRQTLGQGPEFLTYFQNEAQLEKSRLLSDRFSAERPKGSFSTLEIQRTEQGDSAMYLCASSQAGAKNIQYFGAGTRLSVL.

The rearrangement links TRBV7-2 to TRBJ2-3; 8 nucleotides agree with TRBD2. After removal of 1 base from V and 3 bases from J, the junction contained 6 bases not matched to a gene. CDR1 is SGHTA and CDR2 is FQGNSA in the germline V gene. This CDR3 comprises 16 residues. The CDR3 loop is CASSLGTSRVTDTQYF. The CDR3 nucleotides are TGTGCCAGCAGCTTAGGGACTAGCAGAGTTACAGATACGCAGTATTTT.

V usage is TRBV5-6 and J usage is TRBJ2-3; D unclear. Trimming took off 6 bases at V and 2 bases at J, with 19 bases between the two ends. The CDR3 consists of 16 residues. Germline V gene data show CDR1 as SGHDT and CDR2 as YYEEEE. The CDR3 region is CASTGWSEPITDTQYF. CDR3 bases: TGTGCCAGCACCGGCTGGAGTGAGCCGATCACAGATACGCAGTATTTT.

The chain links TRBV4-1 to TRBJ2-3; no reliable D call. Germline CDR1 MGHRA, CDR2 YSYEKL. CDR3 length equals 14 residues. The V end lost 1 base, the J end lost 4 bases, and 9 bases lay between the germline ends. The CDR3 sequence is CASSQGLGSDTQYF. CDR3 nucleotides: TGCGCCAGCAGCCAAGGTCTCGGGTCAGATACGCAGTATTTT.

As regards this clone: A read error is possible here, since a much larger clone lies one base away. This same CDR3 is encoded by further DNA sequences in the sample. The genes are TRBV2 and TRBJ1-5, with D unclear. CDR1 and CDR2 from the germline V gene are SNHLY and FYNNEI. V dropped 6 bases and J dropped 4 bases, with 10 bases sitting between them. CDR3 length: 13 amino acids. CDR3 DNA sequence: TGTGCCAGCAGGGGTCAGGCTAATCAGCCCCAGCATTTT. As protein: CASRGQANQPQHF.

The CDR3 loop is CASSQSGVNTEAFF. CDR3 nucleotides: TGCGCCAGCAGTCAATCGGGCGTGAACACTGAAGCTTTCTTT. This chain joins TRBV23-1 and TRBJ1-1, with unresolved D. TRBV23-1 qualifies as an ORF whose function is uncertain. CDR3 length equals 14 residues. V was trimmed by 0 bases and J by 0 bases, leaving 5 bases between them.

V is TRBV2 and J is TRBJ2-3; TRBD1 is a possible D gene (5 bases). Per germline, CDR1 SNHLY and CDR2 FYNNEI. CDR3 length: 15 residues. V was pared by 9 bases and J by 0 bases, with 16 bases between. CDR3 coding DNA: TGTGCCAGTACCCCTGCGGACACCAGCACAGATACGCAGTATTTT. The encoded protein is CASTPADTSTDTQYF.

As for this clone: Other nucleotide sequences in the sample specify the same CDR3. V usage is TRBV11-3 and J usage is TRBJ2-7; D assignment may be TRBD1 or TRBD2 (5 bases each). CDR1 and CDR2 from the germline V gene are SGHNT and YENEEA. Deletions cut 0 bases from V and 6 bases from J, with 6 bases between. This CDR3 has 12 amino acids. CDR3 region: CASSLDGAEQYF. The DNA for the CDR3 is TGTGCCAGCAGCTTAGACGGGGCCGAGCAGTACTTC.

This clone was observed once. The same CDR3 is also encoded by other DNA sequences in this sample. The rearrangement uses TRBV9 and TRBJ1-1; D unclear. The CDR3 extends over 14 amino acids. CDR1 is SGDLS, CDR2 YYNGEE, per germline. V lost 2 bases and J lost 5, with 13 bases in between. The CDR3 reads CASSVEGLGTEAFF. The CDR3, as DNA: TGTGCCAGCAGCGTGGAGGGCTTGGGGACTGAAGCTTTCTTT.

The chain couples TRBV12-5 to TRBJ2-2; a possible D gene is TRBD2 (6 bases). The CDR3 has 17 residues. V lost 4 bases and J 5 bases, leaving 20 bases between the germline ends. Germline CDR1 is LGHNT and CDR2 is FRNRAP. For the CDR3, the DNA is TGTGCTAGTGGTTCAAGAACGGGAGAGGGAAGGACCGGGGAGCTGTTTTTT. Its protein product is CASGSRTGEGRTGELFF. The variable domain in full, completed from reference TRBV12-5 and TRBJ2-2, reads DARVTQTPRHKVTEMGQEVTMRCQPILGHNTVFWYRQTMMQGLELLAYFRNRAPLDDSGMPKDRFSAEMPDATLATLKIQPSEPRDSAVYFCASGSRTGEGRTGELFFGEGSRLTVL.

The gene calls are TRBV18 and TRBJ2-3, with TRBD2 matching 9 bases. V shed 1 base, J shed 2 bases, and the junction held 4 bases outside the gene matches. The CDR3 runs to 16 residues. CDR1 and CDR2 (germline): KGHSH, LQKENI. The CDR3 DNA sequence: TGTGCCAGCTCACCACTAGCGGGAGTTGACACAGATACGCAGTATTTT. This translates into CASSPLAGVDTDTQYF.

This rearrangement joins TRBV6-5 to TRBJ2-3; no definite D call. CDR1 is MNHEY, CDR2 SVGAGI, per germline. The CDR3 is made up of 12 amino acids. V was trimmed by 6 bases and J by 4 bases, leaving 8 bases between them. The CDR3 nucleotides are TGTGCCAGCAGCTCTCCCGCAGATACGCAGTATTTT. Its translation is CASSSPADTQYF.

V is TRBV7-3 and J is TRBJ2-6; D is uncertain. V was trimmed by 1 base and J by 0 bases, leaving 4 bases between them. This CDR3 region has 15 residues. Germline values: CDR1 SGHTA, CDR2 FQGTGA. CDR3 residues: CASSLINSGANVLTF. DNA of the CDR3: TGTGCCAGCAGCTTAATTAACTCTGGGGCCAACGTCCTGACTTTC.

This chain links TRBV28 with TRBJ1-4; possible D gene TRBD1, 5 bases. The germline gives CDR1 MDHEN, CDR2 SYDVKM. The length of the CDR3 is 15 residues. V was shortened by 3 bases and J by 5 bases, with 13 bases between the two germline ends. The CDR3 DNA sequence: TGTGCCAGCAGTTTCGGTGGGACCCAAAATGAAAAACTGTTTTTT. It translates to CASSFGGTQNEKLFF.

This clone has a single count. V and J are TRBV7-8 and TRBJ1-2; D unresolved. Trimming cost V 4 bases and J 2 bases, with 11 bases left between them. Germline V gene data show CDR1 as SGHVS and CDR2 as FQNEAQ. This CDR3 is built from 14 residues. CDR3 loop: CASSSGTVNYGYTF. In DNA form, the CDR3 reads TGTGCCAGCAGCTCCGGTACAGTGAACTATGGCTACACCTTC. The full variable domain, in which reference TRBV7-8 and TRBJ1-2 provide the parts outside the CDR3, is GAGVSQSPRYKVAKRGQDVALRCDPISGHVSLFWYQQALGQGPEFLTYFQNEAQLDKSGLPSDRFFAERPEGSVSTLKIQRTQQEDSAVYLCASSSGTVNYGYTFGSGTRLTVV.

This clone was recorded a few times. The genes are TRBV18 and TRBJ2-7; TRBD1 might be the D (5 bases). V lost 2 bases and J 2 bases, leaving 16 bases between the germline ends. Germline lookup yields CDR1 KGHSH and CDR2 LQKENI. The CDR3 sequence is 16 residues long. This CDR3 reads CASSPVGASSTYEQYF. CDR3 nucleotide sequence: TGTGCCAGCTCACCAGTAGGGGCAAGTAGCACCTACGAGCAGTACTTC.

V gene TRBV6-5 combines with J gene TRBJ2-1; 10 nucleotides agree with TRBD2. CDR1 is MNHEY, CDR2 SVGAGI, per germline. V was clipped by 5 bases and J by 4 bases; unmatched bases: 2. CDR3 length: 14 residues. CDR3 sequence (DNA): TGTGCCAGCAGTACACTAGCGGGGTACAATGAGCAGTTCTTC. Protein sequence: CASSTLAGYNEQFF.

The J gene is TRBJ2-2, the V gene TRBV7-8; D possibly uses TRBD1 or TRBD2 (5 bases each). Germline V gene sequence: CDR1 SGHVS, CDR2 FQNEAQ. V was shortened by 5 bases and J by 0 bases, with 13 bases between the two germline ends. The CDR3 has 16 residues. DNA of the CDR3: TGTGCCAGCAGCCCTCGGGACGGATCGAACACCGGGGAGCTGTTTTTT. This encodes CASSPRDGSNTGELFF.

Comments on this clone: Different DNA sequences within this sample yield the same CDR3. The V call is TRBV11-2, the J call TRBJ2-4, with 11 positions matching TRBD2. Germline CDR1 and CDR2: SGHAT and FQNNGV. CDR3 length equals 16 residues. The V and J ends lost 3 bases and 4 bases, in that order; junction bases with no gene match: 5. The CDR3 reads CASSLVLAGGKNIQYF. Here the CDR3 DNA reads TGTGCCAGCAGCTTGGTGTTAGCGGGAGGGAAAAACATTCAGTACTTC.

This clone was observed once. Additional DNA sequences in this sample encode the identical CDR3. The CDR3 reads CASSPGQGYNEQFF. The DNA of the CDR3 is TGTGCCAGCTCTCCGGGACAGGGCTACAATGAGCAGTTCTTC. The genes are TRBV18 and TRBJ2-1; 9 bases align to TRBD1. V was clipped by 6 bases and J by 3 bases; unmatched bases: 3. Germline V lookup: CDR1 KGHSH, CDR2 LQKENI. This CDR3 spans 14 amino acids.

The gene calls are TRBV20-1 and TRBJ2-7; D not resolved. CDR3 size: 10 residues. V was trimmed by 3 bases and J by 7 bases, leaving 7 bases between them. Germline V gene lookup returns CDR1 DFQATT and CDR2 SNEGSKA (reference sequence). The CDR3 DNA reads as TGCAGTGCTAGGGGTGAGGAGCAGTACTTC. It yields the protein CSARGEEQYF.

The rearrangement uses TRBV7-2 and TRBJ2-5; weak D call: TRBD1 (6 bases). The CDR3 loop spans 14 amino acids. V was pared by 5 bases and J by 1 base, with 11 bases between. The germline gives CDR1 SGHTA, CDR2 FQGNSA. For the CDR3, the DNA is TGTGCCAGCAGCAAAGACAGGTTCCAAGAGACCCAGTACTTC. Amino acid sequence: CASSKDRFQETQYF.

The chain is built from TRBV4-2 and TRBJ2-7; TRBD2 matches 15 bases. CDR1 is LGHNA and CDR2 is YNFKEQ in the germline V gene. The CDR3 has 17 residues. With V trimmed by 4 bases and J by 0 bases, 4 bases remained unmatched. The CDR3 loop reads CASSPGTSGRSSYEQYF. CDR3 coding DNA: TGTGCCAGCAGCCCTGGGACTAGCGGGAGGAGCTCCTACGAGCAGTACTTC.

The chain recombines TRBV7-9 with TRBJ1-2, with TRBD1 identical over 9 bases. The J segment lost 5 bases and the V segment lost 3 bases, leaving 16 bases of the junction unmatched. The CDR3 extends over 18 amino acids. Germline V gives CDR1 SEHNR, CDR2 FQNEAQ (reference sequence). This chain's CDR3 is CASSFPSALQGAGYGYTF. CDR3 sequence (DNA): TGTGCCAGCAGCTTTCCTTCCGCACTACAGGGGGCCGGGTATGGCTACACCTTC.